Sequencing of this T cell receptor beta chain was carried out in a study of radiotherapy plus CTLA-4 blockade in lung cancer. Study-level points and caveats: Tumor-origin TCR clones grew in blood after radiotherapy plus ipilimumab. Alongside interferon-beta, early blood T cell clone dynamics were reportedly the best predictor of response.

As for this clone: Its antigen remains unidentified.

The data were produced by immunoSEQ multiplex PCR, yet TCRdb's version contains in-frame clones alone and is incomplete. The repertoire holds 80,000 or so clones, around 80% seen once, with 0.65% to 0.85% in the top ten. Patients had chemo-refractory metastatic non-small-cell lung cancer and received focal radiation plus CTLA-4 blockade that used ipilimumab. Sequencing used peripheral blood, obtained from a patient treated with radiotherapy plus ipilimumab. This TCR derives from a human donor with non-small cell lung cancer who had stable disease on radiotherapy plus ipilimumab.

DNA of the CDR3: TGTGCCAGCTCACCACGACAGGGGAATGGACAAGAGACCCAGTACTTC. It yields the protein CASSPRQGNGQETQYF. The rearrangement links TRBV18 to TRBJ2-5; 8 positions agree with TRBD1. Germline V gene data show CDR1 as KGHSH and CDR2 as LQKENI. This CDR3 is 16 amino acids long. V lost 1 base and J lost 2; bases outside the gene matches: 6.